This TCR beta chain was documented in a study of blood T cells in healthy people across ages. With regard to this clonotype: Its target is not known.

V lost 5 bases and J lost 8, with 16 bases in between. CDR3 length equals 14 residues. Germline V gene data show CDR1 as SGHTA and CDR2 as FQGNSA. General study results and limits: CMV infection status of these donors was not known. TCR beta diversity was tightly associated with the proportion of naive T cells.

With a J-beta primer mix and a sample-barcoded 5' primer, a second PCR ran roughly 6 to 11 cycles. In TCRdb, the 5' RACE reads were re-called with MiXCR into one record per CDR3 protein. The data hold fewer than 2,000,000 distinct CDR3 sequences, with about two fifths observed a single time. This sequence joins TRBV7-2 and TRBJ2-1, with D unclear. The sequenced sample was blood. This receptor was obtained from a human donor in good health. CDR3 residues: CASSTDGRRDEQFF. As DNA, the CDR3 is TGTGCCAGCAGCACCGACGGACGTCGCGATGAGCAGTTCTTC.